The sample holds a few counts of the clone carrying this T cell receptor (beta chain). V lost 9 bases and J lost 4; bases outside the gene matches: 9. Germline V gene lookup returns CDR1 SNHLY and CDR2 FYNNEI. The CDR3 is 14 residues long. These data belong to a study of spatial heterogeneity in lung cancer. Via MiXCR, TCRdb re-called the 5' RACE reads, giving one row per CDR3 protein. This sample yields some 47,000 distinct CDR3 sequences, of which roughly 7% are seen a single time; approximately 2.6% belongs to the top ten. The time point denotes: sample taken at primary tumor resection. Extraction of whole RNA from tumor, nontumor lung or frozen PBMC preceded unsorted sequencing.

The starting material was PBMCs, obtained at surgery. The rearrangement joins TRBV2 to TRBJ2-1; 7 positions match TRBD2. This TCR came from a female donor with early-stage non-small cell lung cancer. The CDR3 DNA reads as TGTGCCAGTTTGACGGGGGGAAGTTACAATGAGCAGTTCTTC. Protein product: CASLTGGSYNEQFF.